Listed below are T cell receptor beta chains from one sample, sequenced in a study of T cells in Graves' hyperthyroidism and ophthalmopathy. TCRdb itself ran the multiplex PCR reads through MiXCR, one entry per CDR3 protein. The sample holds almost 500,000 distinct CDR3 sequences; approximately 22% are singletons and the top ten take around 50%. The sequenced sample consisted of blood. The receptors shown here come from a woman between 65 and 79 years old with Graves' ophthalmopathy. Each CDR3 is given with its conserved first and last residue. Each record gives: J gene, D gene, CDR3 length, clone size, V gene, CDR3 DNA, CDR3 protein. A D gene is named only where the DNA matches it firmly. Clone size is shown for a subset of rows, as once, few, many or a class of expanded clone.

>TRBJ2-5|NA|14|few|TRBV10-2
TGCGCCGGACTTCCAATTGGGGCCCAAGAGACCCAGTACTTC
CAGLPIGAQETQYF
>TRBJ2-7|TRBD2|16|NA|TRBV18
TGTGCCAGCTCACCACCGATGGGGACTATAGGGTCCGAGCAGTACTTC
CASSPPMGTIGSEQYF
>TRBJ1-2|NA|15|NA|TRBV9
TGTGCCAGCAGCGTAGGGGACGGTTCTAACTATGGCTACACCTTC
CASSVGDGSNYGYTF
>TRBJ1-1|NA|13|many|TRBV29-1
TGCAGCGCAGAAGATCCGAGGGGCACTGAAGCTTTCTTT
CSAEDPRGTEAFF
>TRBJ2-7|NA|15|few|TRBV3-1
TGTGCCAGCAGCCAAGCCCCGGGACAATTGAGGGAGCAGTACTTC
CASSQAPGQLREQYF
>TRBJ1-4|NA|14|NA|TRBV12-3/TRBV12-4
TGTGCCACATCGTCCTACAGGGCTAATGAAAAACTGTTTTTT
CATSSYRANEKLFF
>TRBJ2-7|NA|19|few|TRBV24-1
TGTGCCACCAGTGATCGAATTTCCTTCCGGGACTTAGTACTCTACGAGCAGTACTTC
CATSDRISFRDLVLYEQYF
>TRBJ1-5|TRBD1|14|NA|TRBV30
TGTGCCTGGAGTGTACAGGGGGTGAATCAGCCCCAGCATTTT
CAWSVQGVNQPQHF
>TRBJ1-5|NA|14|many|TRBV6-2/TRBV6-3
TGTGCCAGCAGTTACTCGAGTGGGAATCAGCCCCAGCATTTT
CASSYSSGNQPQHF
>TRBJ2-1|TRBD1|16|NA|TRBV5-5
TGTGCCAGCAGCTTGGCCTGGACAGGGCTATACAATGAGCAGTTCTTC
CASSLAWTGLYNEQFF
>TRBJ2-5|NA|14|few|TRBV18
TGTGCCAGCTCACCTCTGGGCCCCGGGGAGACCCAGTACTTC
CASSPLGPGETQYF
>TRBJ2-2|NA|16|NA|TRBV3-1
TGTGCCAGCAGCCGGACAGAGGGCGCGAACACCGGGGAGCTGTTTTTT
CASSRTEGANTGELFF
>TRBJ1-1|NA|16|NA|TRBV5-1
TGCGCCAGCAGGACTGCGGGCCTAACTTTGAACACTGAAGCTTTCTTT
CASRTAGLTLNTEAFF
>TRBJ2-5|NA|12|NA|TRBV2
TGTGCCAGCACCGAACAAAGGGACTCTCTGAACTTC
CASTEQRDSLNF
>TRBJ1-5|NA|14|NA|TRBV3-1
TGTGCCAGCAGCCCCCGGACGTCTAATCAGCCCCAGCATTTT
CASSPRTSNQPQHF
>TRBJ2-1|TRBD2|13|NA|TRBV10-3
TGTGCCATCAAGGGACTAAACTACAATGAGCAGTTCTTC
CAIKGLNYNEQFF
>TRBJ2-5|NA|15|NA|TRBV9
TGTGCCAGCAGCGTAGGCTTCGGTAACGGGCGGGCCCAGTACTTC
CASSVGFGNGRAQYF
>TRBJ2-1|TRBD2|20|NA|TRBV24-1
TGTGCCACCAGTGATACCGGACTAGCGGGAACCCCAGGCTCCTACAATGAGCAGTTCTTC
CATSDTGLAGTPGSYNEQFF
>TRBJ1-1|TRBD1|14|NA|TRBV6-2/TRBV6-3
TGTGCCAGCAGTTACGCCAGGGGGGGGACTGAAGCTTTCTTT
CASSYARGGTEAFF
>TRBJ1-6|NA|14|few|TRBV3-1
TGTGCCAGCACCCTCCAGGGCGGTCGTTCACCCCTCCACTTT
CASTLQGGRSPLHF
>TRBJ1-2|NA|13|few|TRBV5-1
TGCGCCAGCAGCTTATTCGACGGGAATGGCTACACCTTC
CASSLFDGNGYTF
>TRBJ2-2|NA|12|NA|TRBV9
TGTGCCAGCAGCGTAGGGGGGCGAGAGCTGTTTTTT
CASSVGGRELFF
>TRBJ2-5|NA|14|NA|TRBV3-1
TGTGCCAGCAGCCAAGGGGGAGCGGAACAGACCCAGTACTTC
CASSQGGAEQTQYF
>TRBJ1-4|TRBD1|17|once|TRBV6-4
TGTGCCAGCAGTGATTTGACAGGGGCCCGACGGGAGGAAAAACTGTTTTTT
CASSDLTGARREEKLFF
>TRBJ1-5|TRBD1|16|few|TRBV5-5
TGTGCCAGCAGCCTCACCCCAGGGGGCCGTGATCAGCCCCAGCATTTT
CASSLTPGGRDQPQHF